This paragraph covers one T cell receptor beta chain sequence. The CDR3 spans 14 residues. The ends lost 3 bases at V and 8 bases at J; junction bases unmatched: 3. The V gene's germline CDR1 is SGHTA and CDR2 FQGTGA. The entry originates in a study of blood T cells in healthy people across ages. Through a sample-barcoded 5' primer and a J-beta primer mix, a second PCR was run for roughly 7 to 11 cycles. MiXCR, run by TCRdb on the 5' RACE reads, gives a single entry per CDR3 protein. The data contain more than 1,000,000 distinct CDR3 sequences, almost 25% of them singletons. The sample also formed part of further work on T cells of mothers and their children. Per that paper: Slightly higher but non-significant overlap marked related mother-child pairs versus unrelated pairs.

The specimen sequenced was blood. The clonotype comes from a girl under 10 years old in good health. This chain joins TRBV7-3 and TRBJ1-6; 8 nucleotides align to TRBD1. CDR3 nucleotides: TGTGCCAGCAGCTTTGAGGGACAGGATTCACCCCTCCACTTT. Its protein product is CASSFEGQDSPLHF.